A selection of T cell receptor beta chains follows, all from one sample in a study of regulatory T cells in long-lasting Graves disease. TCRdb itself ran the multiplex PCR reads through MiXCR, one entry per CDR3 protein. The table records roughly 400,000 distinct CDR3 sequences, about a sixth of them present only once. This same sample was also part of a study on T cells in Graves' hyperthyroidism and ophthalmopathy.

Material: peripheral blood mononuclear cells (PBMCs), obtained at new diagnosis, from a patient treated with antithyroid drugs. Receptors originate from a woman between 18 and 29 years old with Graves disease. The CDR3 runs from the conserved cysteine through the conserved F or W. A D gene is named only where the DNA matches it firmly. A row's size may be missing; if present it is once, few, many or a size class.

TRBV6-5	TRBJ1-2	.	.	CASSYFPQGIDGYTF	TGTGCCAGCAGTTACTTTCCCCAGGGGATAGATGGCTACACCTTC
TRBV7-9	TRBJ2-7	.	.	CASSRLGSYEQYF	TGTGCCAGCAGCAGGCTCGGAAGTTACGAGCAGTACTTC
TRBV7-2	TRBJ2-3	.	once	CASSLDGGTFSSTDTQYF	TGTGCCAGCAGCTTAGATGGGGGGACTTTCTCGAGCACAGATACGCAGTATTTT
TRBV20-1	TRBJ2-7	TRBD1	few	CSATGQGLNEQYF	TGCAGTGCGACTGGACAGGGCCTCAATGAGCAGTACTTC
TRBV12-3/TRBV12-4	TRBJ2-7	.	many	CASSLRGDGYEQYF	TGTGCCAGCAGTTTACGAGGGGACGGCTACGAGCAGTACTTC
TRBV5-1	TRBJ2-7	TRBD2	many	CASSLGTGLATYEQYF	TGCGCCAGCAGCTTGGGCACGGGACTAGCGACCTACGAGCAGTACTTC
TRBV9	TRBJ2-3	TRBD2	.	CASSVKSLPGGATDTQYF	TGTGCCAGCAGCGTAAAGTCCCTCCCGGGAGGGGCTACAGATACGCAGTATTTT
TRBV6-2/TRBV6-3	TRBJ2-4	.	many	CASSYSGGWTKNIQYF	TGTGCCAGCAGTTACTCGGGAGGATGGACCAAAAACATTCAGTACTTC
TRBV9	TRBJ2-1	.	.	CASSVGPGGQGQNEQFF	TGTGCCAGCAGCGTAGGCCCCGGTGGGCAGGGTCAGAATGAGCAGTTCTTC
TRBV27	TRBJ2-3	TRBD1	many	CASSVGTGFIDTQYF	TGTGCCAGCAGCGTCGGGACAGGGTTTATAGATACGCAGTATTTT
TRBV3-1	TRBJ1-6	.	many	CASSQATGRSYSPLHF	TGTGCCAGCAGCCAGGCTACAGGGCGAAGTTATTCACCCCTCCACTTT
TRBV30	TRBJ1-1	TRBD1	many	CAWSGRGTVVTEAFF	TGTGCCTGGAGTGGTCGTGGGACAGTCGTCACTGAAGCTTTCTTT
TRBV10-2	TRBJ2-7	.	many	CATATVYEQYF	TGCGCCACCGCGACGGTCTACGAGCAGTACTTC
TRBV6-2/TRBV6-3	TRBJ1-1	.	.	CASSYSAVTEAFF	TGTGCCAGCAGTTACTCGGCAGTCACTGAAGCTTTCTTT
TRBV27	TRBJ2-1	.	many	CASSSNLARYNEQFF	TGTGCCAGCAGTTCAAACCTGGCGCGGTACAATGAGCAGTTCTTC
TRBV6-4	TRBJ2-1	.	.	CASTPLTPGSSYNEQFF	TGTGCCAGCACCCCCCTGACTCCCGGAAGCTCCTACAATGAGCAGTTCTTC
TRBV11-1	TRBJ1-1	.	many	CASSLVRGFTEAFF	TGTGCCAGCAGCTTAGTTCGGGGGTTCACTGAAGCTTTCTTT
TRBV18	TRBJ1-1	.	.	CASSPQGLRTEAFF	TGTGCCAGCTCACCGCAGGGGTTGAGGACTGAAGCTTTCTTT
TRBV7-7	TRBJ2-3	TRBD2	.	CASSLGAGGADTQYF	TGTGCTAGCAGCTTAGGAGCGGGGGGCGCAGATACGCAGTATTTT
TRBV11-2	TRBJ2-5	.	many	CASSLVMETQYF	TGTGCCAGCAGCTTAGTTATGGAGACCCAGTACTTC
TRBV7-9	TRBJ2-5	.	many	CASRLPGSETQYF	TGTGCCAGCAGACTTCCGGGATCTGAGACCCAGTACTTC
TRBV12-3/TRBV12-4	TRBJ2-7	.	many	CASSSKTGRATYEQYF	TGTGCCAGCAGTTCGAAGACAGGGAGGGCGACCTACGAGCAGTACTTC
TRBV27	TRBJ2-1	TRBD2	few	CASSRIPSGGGGEQFF	TGTGCCAGCAGTCGGATCCCTAGCGGGGGGGGGGGTGAGCAGTTCTTC
TRBV30	TRBJ2-2	.	once	CAWGVRRNPSRANTGELFF	TGTGCCTGGGGTGTACGGCGGAACCCCAGTAGGGCGAACACCGGGGAGCTGTTTTTT
TRBV16	TRBJ2-1	.	.	CASSQHYNEQFF	TGTGCCAGCAGCCAACACTACAATGAGCAGTTCTTC
TRBV28	TRBJ2-6	.	many	CASSSPPGTASGANVLTF	TGTGCCAGCAGTTCCCCACCGGGGACCGCCTCTGGGGCCAACGTCCTGACTTTC
TRBV5-5	TRBJ1-2	.	few	CASSLIGEYGYTF	TGTGCCAGCAGCTTGATAGGGGAATATGGCTACACCTTC
TRBV12-3/TRBV12-4	TRBJ2-7	TRBD2	.	CASSLVAGAGEQYF	TGTGCCAGCAGTCTTGTAGCGGGAGCTGGCGAGCAGTACTTC
TRBV6-1	TRBJ2-3	TRBD1	few	CASSPQGAVSTDTQYF	TGTGCCAGCAGTCCACAGGGGGCTGTGAGCACAGATACGCAGTATTTT
TRBV7-9	TRBJ1-2	TRBD1	many	CASSSRRDRDLVAGYTF	TGTGCCAGCAGCTCCCGGAGGGACAGGGACCTAGTGGCTGGCTACACCTTC
TRBV20-1	TRBJ1-2	.	few	CSGVGALGRGYGYTF	TGCAGTGGAGTGGGGGCTCTGGGAAGGGGGTATGGCTACACCTTC